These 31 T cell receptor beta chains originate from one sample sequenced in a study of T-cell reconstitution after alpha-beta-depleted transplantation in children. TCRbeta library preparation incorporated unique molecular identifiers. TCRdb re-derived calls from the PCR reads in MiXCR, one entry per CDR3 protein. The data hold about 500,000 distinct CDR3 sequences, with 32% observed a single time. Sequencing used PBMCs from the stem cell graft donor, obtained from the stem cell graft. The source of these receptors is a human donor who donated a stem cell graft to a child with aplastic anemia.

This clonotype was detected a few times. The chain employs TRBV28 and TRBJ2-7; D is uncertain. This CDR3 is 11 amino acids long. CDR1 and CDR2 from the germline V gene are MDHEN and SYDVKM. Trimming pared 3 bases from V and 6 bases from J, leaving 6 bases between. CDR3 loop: CASSLRFEQYF. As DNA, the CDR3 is TGTGCCAGCAGTTTGAGGTTCGAGCAGTACTTC.

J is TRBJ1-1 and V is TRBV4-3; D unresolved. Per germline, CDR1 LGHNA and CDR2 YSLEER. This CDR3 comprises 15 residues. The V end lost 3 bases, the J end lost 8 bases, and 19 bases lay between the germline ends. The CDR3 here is CASSQDALSGREAFF. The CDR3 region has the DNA TGCGCCAGCAGCCAGGATGCTCTAAGTGGAAGGGAAGCTTTCTTT.

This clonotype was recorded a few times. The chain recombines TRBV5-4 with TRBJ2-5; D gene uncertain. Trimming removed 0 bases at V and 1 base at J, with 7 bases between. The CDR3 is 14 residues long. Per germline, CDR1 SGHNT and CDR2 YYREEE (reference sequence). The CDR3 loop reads CASSLATSQETQYF. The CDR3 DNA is TGTGCCAGCAGCTTGGCGACGTCCCAAGAGACCCAGTACTTC.

The CDR3 DNA sequence: TGTGCCAGCAGCCGCAGCGGGGGAACCTACGAGCAGTACTTC. Translating it yields CASSRSGGTYEQYF. The chain employs TRBV3-1 and TRBJ2-7, with 8 bases lining up with TRBD2. V gave up 4 bases and J gave up 2 bases; unmatched junction bases: 4. CDR1 LGHDT and CDR2 YNNKEL come from the germline V gene (reference sequence). The CDR3 spans 14 residues.

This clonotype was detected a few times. In DNA form, the CDR3 reads TGTGCCAGCAGCCGACAGGACAGGGGGTCCCTAAACTATGGCTACACCTTC. Translating gives CASSRQDRGSLNYGYTF. J is TRBJ1-2 and V is TRBV14, with 10 bases that match TRBD1. The J segment lost 2 bases and the V segment lost 4 bases, leaving 10 bases of the junction unmatched. The CDR3 is 17 amino acids. Germline values: CDR1 SGHDN, CDR2 FVKESK.

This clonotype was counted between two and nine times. The DNA for the CDR3 is TGCGCCAGCAGCCAAGAGGGCGGCTATAATGAGCAGTTCTTC. Translation: CASSQEGGYNEQFF. This chain links TRBV4-3 with TRBJ2-1; unclear D gene. The germline V gene encodes CDR1 LGHNA and CDR2 YSLEER. V gave up 0 bases and J gave up 7 bases, with 10 bases separating them. The CDR3 consists of 14 residues.

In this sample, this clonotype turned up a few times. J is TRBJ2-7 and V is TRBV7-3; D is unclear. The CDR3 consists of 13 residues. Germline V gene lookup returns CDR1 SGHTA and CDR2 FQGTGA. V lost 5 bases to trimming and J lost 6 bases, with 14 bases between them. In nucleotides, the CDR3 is TGTGCCAGCAGCCCTAATGATCGACGCGAGCAGTACTTC. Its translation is CASSPNDRREQYF.

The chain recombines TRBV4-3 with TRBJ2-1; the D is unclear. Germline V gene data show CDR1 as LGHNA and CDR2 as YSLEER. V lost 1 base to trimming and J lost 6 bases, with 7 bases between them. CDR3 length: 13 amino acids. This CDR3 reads CASSQGLGNEQFF. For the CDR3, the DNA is TGCGCCAGCAGCCAAGGTTTGGGCAATGAGCAGTTCTTC.

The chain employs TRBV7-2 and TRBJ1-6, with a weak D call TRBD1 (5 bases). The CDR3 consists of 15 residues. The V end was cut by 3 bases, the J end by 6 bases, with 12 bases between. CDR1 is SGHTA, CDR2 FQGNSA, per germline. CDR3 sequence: CASSLGIGTNSPLHF. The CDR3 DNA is TGTGCCAGCAGCTTGGGTATAGGGACTAATTCACCCCTCCACTTT. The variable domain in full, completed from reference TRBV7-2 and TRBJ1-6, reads GAGVSQSPSNKVTEKGKDVELRCDPISGHTALYWYRQSLGQGLEFLIYFQGNSAPDKSGLPSDRFSAERTGGSVSTLTIQRTQQEDSAVYLCASSLGIGTNSPLHFGNGTRLTVT.

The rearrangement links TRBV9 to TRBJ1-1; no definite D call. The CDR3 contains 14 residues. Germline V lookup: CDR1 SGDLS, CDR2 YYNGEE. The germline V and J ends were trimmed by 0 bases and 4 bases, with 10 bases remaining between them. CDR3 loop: CASSVGSSGTEAFF. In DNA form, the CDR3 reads TGTGCCAGCAGCGTAGGTTCGTCTGGCACTGAAGCTTTCTTT.

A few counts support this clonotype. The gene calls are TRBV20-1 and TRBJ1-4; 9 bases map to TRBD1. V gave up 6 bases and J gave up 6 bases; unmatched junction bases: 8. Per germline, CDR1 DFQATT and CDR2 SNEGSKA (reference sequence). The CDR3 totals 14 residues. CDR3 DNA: TGCAGTGCAAGATTGGGACAGGGACATGAAAAACTGTTTTTT. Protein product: CSARLGQGHEKLFF.

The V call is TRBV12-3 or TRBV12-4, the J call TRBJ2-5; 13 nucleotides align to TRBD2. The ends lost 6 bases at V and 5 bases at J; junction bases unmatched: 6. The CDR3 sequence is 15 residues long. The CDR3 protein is CASRRTSGSVETQYF. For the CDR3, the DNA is TGTGCCAGCAGGAGGACTAGCGGGAGCGTGGAGACCCAGTACTTC.

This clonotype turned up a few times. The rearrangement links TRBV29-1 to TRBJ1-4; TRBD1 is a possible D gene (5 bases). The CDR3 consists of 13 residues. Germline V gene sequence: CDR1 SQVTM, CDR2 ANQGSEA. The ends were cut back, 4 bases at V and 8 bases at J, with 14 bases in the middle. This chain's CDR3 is CSVGGRGEEKLFF. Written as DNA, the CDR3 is TGCAGCGTTGGGGGACGGGGGGAAGAAAAACTGTTTTTT.

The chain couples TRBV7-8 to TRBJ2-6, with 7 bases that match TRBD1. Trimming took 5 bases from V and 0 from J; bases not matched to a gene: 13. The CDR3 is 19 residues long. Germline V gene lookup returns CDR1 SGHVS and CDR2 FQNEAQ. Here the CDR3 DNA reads TGTGCCAGCAGCCTATGGACAGGCACTGTAAACTCTGGGGCCAACGTCCTGACTTTC. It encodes CASSLWTGTVNSGANVLTF.

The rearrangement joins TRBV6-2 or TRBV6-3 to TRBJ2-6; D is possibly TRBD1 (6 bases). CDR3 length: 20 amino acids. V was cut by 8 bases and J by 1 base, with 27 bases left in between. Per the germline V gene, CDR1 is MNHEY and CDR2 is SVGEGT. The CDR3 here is CASPESPTRDTKSGANVLTF. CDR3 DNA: TGTGCCAGCCCGGAGTCCCCAACTCGGGACACAAAATCTGGGGCCAACGTCCTGACTTTC.

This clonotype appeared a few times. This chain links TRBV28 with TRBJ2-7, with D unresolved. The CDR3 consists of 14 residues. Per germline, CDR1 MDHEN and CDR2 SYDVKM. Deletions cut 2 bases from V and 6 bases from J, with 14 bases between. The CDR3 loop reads CASSLRVDFTEQYF. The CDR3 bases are TGTGCCAGCAGTTTAAGGGTCGATTTCACCGAGCAGTACTTC.

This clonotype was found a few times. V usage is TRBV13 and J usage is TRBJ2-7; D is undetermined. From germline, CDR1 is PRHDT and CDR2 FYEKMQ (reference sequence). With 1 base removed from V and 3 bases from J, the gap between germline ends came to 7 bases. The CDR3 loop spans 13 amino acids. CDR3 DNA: TGTGCCAGCAGCTTAGCTGGAGACTACGAGCAGTACGTC. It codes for CASSLAGDYEQYV.

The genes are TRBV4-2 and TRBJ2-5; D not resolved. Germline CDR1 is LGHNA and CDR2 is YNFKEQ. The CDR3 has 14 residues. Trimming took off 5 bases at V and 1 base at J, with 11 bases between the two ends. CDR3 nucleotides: TGTGCCAGCAGCAAGGACCGCCGCCAAGAGACCCAGTACTTC. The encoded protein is CASSKDRRQETQYF.

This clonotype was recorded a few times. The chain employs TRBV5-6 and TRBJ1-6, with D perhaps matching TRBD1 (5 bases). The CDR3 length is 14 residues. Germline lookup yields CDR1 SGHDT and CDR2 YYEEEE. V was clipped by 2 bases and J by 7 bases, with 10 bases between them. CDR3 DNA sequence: TGTGCCAGCAGCTTTCCCGACAGCAATTCACCCCTCCACTTT. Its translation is CASSFPDSNSPLHF.

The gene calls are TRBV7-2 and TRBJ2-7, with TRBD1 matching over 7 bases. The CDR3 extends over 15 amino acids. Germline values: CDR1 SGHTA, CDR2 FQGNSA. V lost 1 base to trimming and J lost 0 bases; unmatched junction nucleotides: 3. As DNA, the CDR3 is TGTGCCAGCAGCTTAGGGGACAGTTTCTCCTACGAGCAGTACGTC. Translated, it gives CASSLGDSFSYEQYV.

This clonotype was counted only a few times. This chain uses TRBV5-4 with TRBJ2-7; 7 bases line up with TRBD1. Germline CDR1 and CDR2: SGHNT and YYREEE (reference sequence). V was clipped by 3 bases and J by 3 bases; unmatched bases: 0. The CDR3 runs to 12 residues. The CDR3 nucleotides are TGTGCCAGCAGCTCAGGGGGCTACGAGCAGTACGTC. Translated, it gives CASSSGGYEQYV.

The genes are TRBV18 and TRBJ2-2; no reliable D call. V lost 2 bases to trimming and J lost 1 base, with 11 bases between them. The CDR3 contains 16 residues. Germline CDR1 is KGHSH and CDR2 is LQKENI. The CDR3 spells CASSPGSLVNTGELFF. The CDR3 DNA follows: TGTGCCAGCTCACCAGGTTCTCTAGTGAACACCGGGGAGCTGTTTTTT.

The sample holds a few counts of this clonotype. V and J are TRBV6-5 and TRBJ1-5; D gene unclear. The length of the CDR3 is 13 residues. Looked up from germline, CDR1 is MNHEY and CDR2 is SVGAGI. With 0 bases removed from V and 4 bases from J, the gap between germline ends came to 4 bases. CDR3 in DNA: TGTGCCAGCAGTTACTCAGAGAATCAGCCCCAGCATTTT. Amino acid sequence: CASSYSENQPQHF.

The CDR3 DNA reads as TGTGCCAGCAGTTCCGGTACCTCGGGGAACACCGGGGAGCTGTTTTTT. It codes for CASSSGTSGNTGELFF. V gene TRBV28 combines with J gene TRBJ2-2; D unresolved. V dropped 4 bases and J dropped 1 base, with 13 bases sitting between them. Germline CDR1 MDHEN, CDR2 SYDVKM. CDR3 length: 16 amino acids.

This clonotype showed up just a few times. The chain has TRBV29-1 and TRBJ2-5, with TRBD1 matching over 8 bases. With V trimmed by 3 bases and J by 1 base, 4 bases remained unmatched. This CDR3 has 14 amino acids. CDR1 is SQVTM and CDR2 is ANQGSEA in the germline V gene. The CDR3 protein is CSVDSGGPQETQYF. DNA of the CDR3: TGCAGCGTTGACTCAGGGGGCCCCCAAGAGACCCAGTACTTC. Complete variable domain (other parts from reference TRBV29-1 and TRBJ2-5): SAVISQKPSRDICQRGTSLTIQCQVDSQVTMMFWYRQQPGQSLTLIATANQGSEATYESGFVIDKFPISRPNLTFSTLTVSNMSPEDSSIYLCSVDSGGPQETQYFGPGTRLLVL.

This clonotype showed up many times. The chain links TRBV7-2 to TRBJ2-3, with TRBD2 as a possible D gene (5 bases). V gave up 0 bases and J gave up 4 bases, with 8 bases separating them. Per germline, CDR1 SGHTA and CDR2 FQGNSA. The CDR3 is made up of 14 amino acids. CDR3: CASSLAHGADTQYF. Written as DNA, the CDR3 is TGTGCCAGCAGCTTAGCCCACGGGGCAGATACGCAGTATTTT.

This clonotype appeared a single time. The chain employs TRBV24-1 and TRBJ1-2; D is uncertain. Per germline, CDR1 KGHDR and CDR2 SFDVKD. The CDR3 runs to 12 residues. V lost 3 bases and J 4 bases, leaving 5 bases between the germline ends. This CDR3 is CATSDITYGYTF. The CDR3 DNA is TGTGCCACCAGTGATATCACCTATGGCTACACCTTC.

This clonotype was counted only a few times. The DNA for the CDR3 is TGCAGTGCTAGAGATTTCGACAGGGGGAACACCGGGGAGCTGTTTTTT. This sequence encodes CSARDFDRGNTGELFF. V gene TRBV20-1 combines with J gene TRBJ2-2, with 8 bases aligning to TRBD1. Per the germline V gene, CDR1 is DFQATT and CDR2 is SNEGSKA (reference sequence). This CDR3 contains 16 residues. The J segment lost 1 base and the V segment lost 0 bases, leaving 4 bases of the junction unmatched.

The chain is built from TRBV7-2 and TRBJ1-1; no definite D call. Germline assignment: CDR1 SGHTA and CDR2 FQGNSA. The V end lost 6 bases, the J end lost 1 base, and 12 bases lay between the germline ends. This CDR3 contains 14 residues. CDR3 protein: CASRLGLSNTEAFF. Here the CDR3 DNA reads TGTGCCAGCAGACTAGGACTTTCGAACACTGAAGCTTTCTTT.

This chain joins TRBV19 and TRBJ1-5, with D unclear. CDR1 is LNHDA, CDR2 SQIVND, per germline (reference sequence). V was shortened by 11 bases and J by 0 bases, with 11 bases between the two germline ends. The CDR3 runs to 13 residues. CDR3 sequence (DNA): TGTGCCCTGGGAGCAGATAGCAATCAGCCCCAGCATTTT. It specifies CALGADSNQPQHF.

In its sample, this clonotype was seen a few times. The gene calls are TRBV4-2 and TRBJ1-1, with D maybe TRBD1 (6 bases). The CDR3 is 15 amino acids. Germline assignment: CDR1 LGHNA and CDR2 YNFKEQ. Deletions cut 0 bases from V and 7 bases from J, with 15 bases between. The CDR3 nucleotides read TGTGCCAGCAGCCAAGATTCGCAGGGGTGGGATGAAGCTTTCTTT. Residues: CASSQDSQGWDEAFF.